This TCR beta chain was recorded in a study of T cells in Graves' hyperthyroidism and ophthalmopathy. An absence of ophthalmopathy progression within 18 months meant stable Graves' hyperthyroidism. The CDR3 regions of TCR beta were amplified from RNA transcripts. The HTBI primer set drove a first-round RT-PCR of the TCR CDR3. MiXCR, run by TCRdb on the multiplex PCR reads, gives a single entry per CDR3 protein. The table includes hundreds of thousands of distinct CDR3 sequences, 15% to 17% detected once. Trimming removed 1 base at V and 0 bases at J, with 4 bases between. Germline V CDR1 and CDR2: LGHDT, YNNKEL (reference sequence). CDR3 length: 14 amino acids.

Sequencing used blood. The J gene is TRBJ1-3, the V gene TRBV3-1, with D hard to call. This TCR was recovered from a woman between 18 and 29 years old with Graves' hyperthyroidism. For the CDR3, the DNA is TGTGCCAGCAGCCAAGCGTCCTCTGGAAACACCATATATTTT. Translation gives CASSQASSGNTIYF.